Sequencing of this T cell receptor (beta chain) was carried out in a study of blood T cell repertoires in COVID-19 (dated by TCRdb to the early 2020s). Regarding the complete study: Samples from collaborators originated in the United States, Italy and Spain and spanned both the acute and convalescent phases of COVID-19. The prospective study material was composed of cDNA or gDNA derived from T cells, B-cell-depleted T cells, or PBMCs. Deeply sampled blood TCRbeta repertoires from subjects exposed to, actively infected with, or recovered from COVID-19 were included in the dataset. A freely available public database, intended as a resource for researchers studying the immune response to SARS-CoV-2, is where the repertoires were released. Samples came from the ongoing ImmuneRACE study (first 160 participants) plus 1,254 subjects from 6 global collaborators. Nearly every sample came with metadata listing a de-identified subject ID, COVID-19 status, age in years and sex. Where available, HLA class I and class II types were taken from metadata supplied by the sample provider and were not determined by assay-based typing.

TCRbeta CDR3 regions were amplified from genomic DNA using the immunoSEQ Assay, a bias-controlled multiplex PCR. As for how the authors treated the data: Within the assay, amplification of reference gene primers was used to estimate how many nucleated cells each sample contained. To quantify the absolute abundance of each unique TCRbeta CDR3 rearrangement, sequence reads were collapsed and filtered. For each sample, productive Simpson clonality was calculated as the square root of Simpson's diversity index across productive rearrangements. TCRdb holds this immuneACCESS table with in-frame rearrangements only. Some clones are missing; in checked studies, unresolved V genes explain under half, and the rest has no known cause. That table supplies the V and J calls and clone size; D and trimming were determined from the DNA. Within this sample are about 130,000 clones, with approximately 89% of them counted one time only. Of the sample, about an eighth falls within the top ten clones.

Overall results and qualifications from the work: The quantity of clinical and demographic metadata differed by source and by participant and was supplied without curation.

Trimming costs V 0 bases and J 8 bases, and their ends lie 10 bases apart. Per the germline V gene (reference sequence), GTSNPN is the CDR1 and SVGIG is the CDR2. The CDR3 contains 12 residues, cysteine and phenylalanine counted. Here the CDR3 DNA is all that survives: 36 bases in frame from base 1. At one collaborating source in Seattle, patients were enrolled during active infection and were followed longitudinally through the course of disease. Whole blood was collected in K2EDTA tubes by collaborating institutions according to the institutions' own protocols. Collaborator samples were shipped for TCRbeta analysis as frozen whole blood, isolated PBMCs, or DNA extracted from either sample type. About this clone itself: Its antigen specificity is not known. No much larger clone exists at a distance of one base, and base qualities are not known.

The chain links TRBV30 with TRBJ1-2; no D gene is confidently identified. The sequenced sample was peripheral blood. This clonotype was obtained from a woman in her 70s with COVID-19, enrolled during active disease. The CDR3 amino acid sequence is: CAWSVAGVGYTF. The nucleotides read TGTGCCTGGAGTGTAGCCGGGGTAGGCTACACCTTC. Where the CDR3 stops, the reference TRBV30 and TRBJ1-2 genes take over; the full variable domain is SQTIHQWPATLVQPVGSPLSLECTVEGTSNPNLYWYRQAAGRGLQLLFYSVGIGQISSEVPQNLSASRPQDRQFILSSKKLLLSDSGFYLCAWSVAGVGYTFGSGTRLTVV.